This is a list of T cell receptor beta chains from one sample in a study of T cell repertoires in cytomegalovirus infection. Their target antigens are unknown. TCRdb passed the reads through MiXCR, listing each CDR3 protein once. This sample carries about 920,000 distinct CDR3 sequences, 30% to 40% of them seen once, and the ten largest clones take roughly 12%. The sample here was cultured CD8+ T cells from PBMCs, taken from culture after CMV antigen stimulation. The receptor set was obtained from a human donor in good health (CMV status not recorded). Some clones in this sample may be carry-over from other donors' samples. Each CDR3 is given with its conserved first and last residue. The D gene is left open where the match is weak. Size tells how often a clone was seen (once, few, many) or the class of an expanded clone, and some rows leave it out.

TRBV7-9	TRBJ2-7	.	.	CASSPDGGVSYEQYF	TGTGCCAGCAGCCCAGATGGGGGCGTTTCCTACGAGCAGTACTTC
TRBV6-6	TRBJ2-1	few	.	CASSTPGTTYNEQFF	TGTGCCAGCAGTACGCCCGGGACCACCTACAATGAGCAGTTCTTC
TRBV5-1	TRBJ2-5	.	.	CASSLVVGGSETQYF	TGCGCCAGCAGCTTGGTGGTTGGGGGCAGTGAGACCCAGTACTTC
TRBV27	TRBJ1-2	.	.	CASSPMMGDYGYTF	TGTGCCAGCAGTCCCATGATGGGGGACTATGGCTACACCTTC
TRBV7-8	TRBJ1-5	few	TRBD1	CASSPRTGVYQPQHF	TGTGCCAGCAGCCCACGGACAGGGGTATATCAGCCCCAGCATTTT
TRBV7-4	TRBJ1-3	.	.	CASSLLEFGNTIYF	TGTGCCAGCAGCCTCCTAGAGTTTGGAAACACCATATATTTT
TRBV24-1	TRBJ2-1	.	.	CATSDLDPDYEQFF	TGTGCCACCAGTGATTTGGATCCGGACTATGAGCAGTTCTTC
TRBV6-2/TRBV6-3	TRBJ2-5	.	.	CASAQMVGVETQYF	TGTGCCAGTGCACAAATGGTGGGAGTGGAGACCCAGTACTTC
TRBV7-8	TRBJ2-7	few	.	CASRSEGSSYEQYF	TGTGCCTCAAGGTCCGAGGGAAGCTCCTACGAGCAGTACTTC
TRBV4-3	TRBJ2-1	few	TRBD2	CASSQDRGGTNNEQFF	TGCGCCAGCAGCCAAGACCGCGGGGGGACCAACAATGAGCAGTTCTTC
TRBV7-6	TRBJ1-5	.	.	CASSQVPLVTSNQPQHF	TGTGCCAGCAGCCAAGTGCCGCTAGTTACCAGCAATCAGCCCCAGCATTTT
TRBV7-8	TRBJ2-3	many	.	CASSSSPEWGDTQYF	TGTGCCAGCAGCTCCTCCCCGGAGTGGGGGGATACGCAGTATTTT
TRBV7-9	TRBJ1-4	few	TRBD1	CASSSSGGSGEKLFF	TGTGCCAGCAGCTCCTCAGGGGGAAGTGGTGAAAAACTGTTTTTT
TRBV7-6	TRBJ1-4	many	.	CASSLATGFTGGDEKLFF	TGTGCCAGCAGCTTAGCTACGGGATTTACAGGAGGTGATGAAAAACTGTTTTTT
TRBV27	TRBJ2-5	.	.	CASSLGLGGTQYF	TGTGCCAGCAGTTTGGGGCTAGGTGGGACCCAGTACTTC
TRBV20-1	TRBJ2-2	.	.	CSARGSGTGELFF	TGCAGTGCTAGAGGTAGCGGAACCGGGGAGCTGTTTTTT
TRBV7-9	TRBJ2-3	few	.	CASSNPFTDTQYF	TGTGCCAGCAGCAACCCCTTCACAGATACGCAGTATTTT
TRBV19	TRBJ2-7	.	TRBD2	CASSIDDLAGAYEQYF	TGTGCCAGTAGTATAGATGACCTAGCGGGGGCCTACGAGCAGTACTTC
TRBV27	TRBJ1-2	.	.	CASSSWTGRANYGYTF	TGTGCCAGCAGTTCCTGGACGGGGAGGGCTAACTATGGCTACACCTTC
TRBV7-4	TRBJ2-5	once	.	CVSNEEIGTQYF	TGTGTCAGCAATGAGGAAATCGGGACCCAGTACTTC
TRBV11-2	TRBJ2-7	.	.	CASSAPTRSYEQYF	TGTGCCAGCAGCGCCCCGACTCGCTCCTACGAGCAGTACTTC
TRBV7-2	TRBJ2-1	.	.	CASSSPGAGRVWIYNEQFF	TGTGCCAGCAGCTCCCCTGGGGCGGGCAGGGTATGGATTTACAATGAGCAGTTCTTC
TRBV7-9	TRBJ1-3	many	TRBD1	CASSSATGGSGNTIYF	TGTGCCAGCAGCTCTGCCACAGGGGGCTCTGGAAACACCATATATTTT
TRBV12-3/TRBV12-4	TRBJ2-7	.	TRBD2	CASSETGGPYEQYF	TGTGCCAGCAGTGAAACGGGGGGGCCCTACGAGCAGTACTTC
TRBV6-2/TRBV6-3	TRBJ2-1	few	TRBD2	CASGTSGGRNEQFF	TGTGCCAGCGGAACTAGCGGGGGGCGGAATGAGCAGTTCTTC
TRBV27	TRBJ2-5	few	.	CASSLGMGSQETQYF	TGTGCCAGCAGTTTAGGGATGGGGTCCCAAGAGACCCAGTACTTC
TRBV7-6	TRBJ2-5	once	.	CASSQGAVVEETQYF	TGTGCCAGCAGCCAAGGGGCGGTGGTGGAGGAGACCCAGTACTTC
TRBV6-5	TRBJ1-2	.	.	CASSYSGKLYTF	TGTGCCAGCAGTTACTCCGGGAAACTCTACACCTTC
TRBV15	TRBJ1-4	.	.	CATSSNTATNEKLFF	TGTGCCACCAGCAGCAACACTGCAACTAATGAAAAACTGTTTTTT